This T cell receptor beta chain was captured in a study of T cell responses to AZD1222 COVID-19 vaccine. Pooling of second doses given at about 4 or about 12 weeks was done. Some clones are missing from TCRdb's copy, which holds only in-frame ones; the method was immunoSEQ multiplex PCR. The sample consists of some 130,000 clones, 75% to 90% of them appearing once. About this clone itself: Its cognate antigen is unknown.

The study, taken as a whole, reports: No repertoire was sampled before or during the peak T cell response, only after it. Reportedly, nearly half of unique spike TCRs recognized epitopes outside B.1.351/B.1.1.7 mutations.

The sequencing used peripheral blood, collected 28 days after the second AZD1222 dose. This TCR was sampled from an adult who received the AZD1222 COVID-19 vaccine.

CDR3 sequence: CATAEGKETQYF. For the CDR3, the DNA is TGTGCCACCGCGGAGGGGAAAGAGACCCAGTACTTC. The chain carries TRBV24-1 and TRBJ2-5; D might be TRBD2 (6 bases). In germline, CDR1 is KGHDR, CDR2 SFDVKD. CDR3 length: 12 residues. The V end lost 9 bases, the J end lost 3 bases, and 10 bases lay between the germline ends.